This T cell receptor beta chain is from a study of shared clonotypes between healthy human individuals. About the research overall: Sampling drew on donors who were two women and a few men aged 18 to 49. A donor's plate count was three for CD4 naive and three for CD4 memory; CD8 naive had two and CD8 memory one.

Findings and limits, study-wide: Compared with clonotypes that all four donors shared, non-shared clonotypes had lower generation probabilities.

About this clone itself: The target antigen is unknown.

A deep-level run was used for the assay. The repertoire was sequenced with immunoSEQ multiplex PCR; TCRdb's copy has only in-frame clones and lacks some. The data contain over a million clones, just under 99% of them seen just once; the ten biggest clones take up under 0.45%. The CDR3 is 12 amino acids. Germline values: CDR1 SEHNR, CDR2 FQNEAQ (reference sequence). Trimming removed 5 bases at V and 4 bases at J, with 9 bases between. The sequenced sample was naive CD4+ T cells sorted from blood. The subset is: CD45RA+ positively selected. The receptor comes from a man younger than 40 in good health. The V gene is TRBV7-9, the J gene TRBJ2-7; D is undetermined. Here the CDR3 DNA reads TGTGCCAGCAGCCAAGTAGGTTACGAGCAGTACTTC. Protein sequence: CASSQVGYEQYF.